This record covers a single T cell receptor beta chain. This sample was included in a study of T cell changes during pregnancy in multiple sclerosis. Measured with immunoSEQ multiplex PCR; TCRdb has only the in-frame clones, and not every one. The sample yields under 70,000 clones, around 93% seen once. The CDR3 is 15 residues long. Germline V gives CDR1 MNHEY, CDR2 SVGAGI. The V and J ends lost 6 bases and 7 bases respectively, with 16 bases between them. This TCR was sampled from a female donor with multiple sclerosis, enrolled in a pregnancy study. This specimen consisted of CD4+ T cells from peripheral blood mononuclear cells, obtained in the first trimester of pregnancy. The rearrangement uses TRBV6-5 and TRBJ1-6; TRBD1 is a possible D gene (6 bases). For the CDR3, the DNA is TGTGCCAGCAGGCTCAACAGGGATCGCAATTCACCCCTCCACTTT. Translation gives CASRLNRDRNSPLHF.